The entry that follows covers one T cell receptor (beta chain) sequence. Antigen unknown. The data were taken from a study of cytomegalovirus exposure and HLA in healthy donors. Findings and caveats of the study: Looking again later, the authors saw that most CMV-associated TCR beta chains seemed HLA-restricted. The study listed approximately 170 cytomegalovirus-associated TCR beta chains.

These donors counted as nominally healthy when sampled, but unrecorded immune exposures were likely. A multiplex PCR was run with 60 Vbeta primers and 13 Jbeta primers. The method was immunoSEQ multiplex PCR; TCRdb's version includes in-frame clones alone and lacks a portion of them. The sample carries about 89,000 clones, about 85% recorded once. This clonotype originated in a man aged 35-49 years in good health and CMV-seropositive. The specimen was PBMCs.

The CDR3 DNA follows: TGTGCCAGCAGCTTGGGGCGGAAGAGCACAGATACGCAGTATTTT. Its protein is CASSLGRKSTDTQYF. This chain links TRBV5-6 with TRBJ2-3; D is unclear. Germline values: CDR1 SGHDT, CDR2 YYEEEE. The CDR3 runs 15 residues. V dropped 0 bases and J dropped 0 bases, with 8 bases sitting between them.